This T cell receptor (beta chain) was captured in a study of blood T cells in healthy people across ages. J lost 6 bases, V lost 3 bases, and 6 bases had no gene match. The CDR3 runs to 15 residues. Germline values: CDR1 MNHEY, CDR2 SMNVEV (reference sequence). Points on this clonotype: Its cognate antigen is unknown.

A second PCR, run for about 6 to 11 cycles, used a sample-barcoded 5' primer plus a J-beta primer mix. TCRdb reanalysed the 5' RACE reads using MiXCR and keeps one entry per CDR3 protein. The table has fewer than 2,000,000 distinct CDR3 sequences, around 36% seen once. Broader study findings: Measured against age, TCR beta diversity per million T cells decreased in a roughly linear manner.

This receptor was obtained from a woman aged 25 to 39 in good health. What was sequenced was blood. J is TRBJ2-7 and V is TRBV27, with 12 bases matching TRBD1. In DNA form, the CDR3 reads TGTGCCAGCAGTTTCGGGACAGGGGGCCAGGGCGAGCAGTACTTC. It is translated as CASSFGTGGQGEQYF.